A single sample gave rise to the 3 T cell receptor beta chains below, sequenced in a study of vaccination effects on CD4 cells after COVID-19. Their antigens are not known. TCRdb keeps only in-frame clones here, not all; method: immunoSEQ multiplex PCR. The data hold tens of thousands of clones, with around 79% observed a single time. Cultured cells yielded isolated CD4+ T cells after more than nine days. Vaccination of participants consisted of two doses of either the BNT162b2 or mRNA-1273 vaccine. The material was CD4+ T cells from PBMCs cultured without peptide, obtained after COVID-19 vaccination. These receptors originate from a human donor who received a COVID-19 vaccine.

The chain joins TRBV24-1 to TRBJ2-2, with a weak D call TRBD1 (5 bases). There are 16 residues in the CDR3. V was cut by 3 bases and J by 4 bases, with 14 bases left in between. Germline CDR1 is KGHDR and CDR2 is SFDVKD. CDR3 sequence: CATSDPTDGATGELFF. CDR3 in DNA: TGTGCCACCAGTGATCCAACCGATGGGGCCACCGGGGAGCTGTTTTTT.

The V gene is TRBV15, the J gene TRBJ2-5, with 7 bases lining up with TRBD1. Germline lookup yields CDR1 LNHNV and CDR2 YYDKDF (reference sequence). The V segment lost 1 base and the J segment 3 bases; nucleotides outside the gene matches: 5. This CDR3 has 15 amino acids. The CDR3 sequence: CATSRVNRGEETQYF. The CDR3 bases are TGTGCCACCAGCAGAGTGAACAGGGGCGAAGAGACCCAGTACTTC.

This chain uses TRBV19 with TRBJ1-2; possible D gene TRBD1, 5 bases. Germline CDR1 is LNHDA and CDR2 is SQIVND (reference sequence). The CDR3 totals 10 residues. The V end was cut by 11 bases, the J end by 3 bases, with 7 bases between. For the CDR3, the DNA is TGTGCCGCGGGGGACTATGGCTACACCTTC. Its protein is CAAGDYGYTF.